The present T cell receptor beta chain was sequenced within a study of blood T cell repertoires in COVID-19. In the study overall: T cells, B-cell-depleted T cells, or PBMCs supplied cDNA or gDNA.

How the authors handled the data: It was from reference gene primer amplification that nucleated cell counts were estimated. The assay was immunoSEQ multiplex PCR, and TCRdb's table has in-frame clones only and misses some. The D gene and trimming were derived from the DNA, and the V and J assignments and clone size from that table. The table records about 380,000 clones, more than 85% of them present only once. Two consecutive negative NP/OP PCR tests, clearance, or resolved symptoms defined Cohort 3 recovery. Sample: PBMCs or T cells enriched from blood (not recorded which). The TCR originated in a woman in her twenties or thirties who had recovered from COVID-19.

The CDR3 is CASSFRTDGFSTNEKLFF. CDR3 sequence (DNA): TGTGCCAGCAGCTTCCGGACAGATGGTTTTTCAACTAATGAAAAACTGTTTTTT. The chain combines TRBV5-6 with TRBJ1-4; D perhaps matches TRBD1 (6 bases). Per the germline V gene, CDR1 is SGHDT and CDR2 is YYEEEE. This CDR3 contains 18 residues. V was trimmed by 2 bases and J by 0 bases, leaving 17 bases between them.